This section outlines one T cell receptor (beta chain) sequence together with its context. Antigen: not known. This specimen belongs to a study of cytomegalovirus exposure and HLA in healthy donors. General study results and limits: A reported reduction in N-insertions relative to the roughly 710-donor mean was seen in an Asian-associated ancestry cluster in a later analysis. An observed cluster of highly shared sequence variants was recorded as a likely sequencing artifact. Reportedly, HLA-A and HLA-B alleles of most subjects were accurately predicted from TCR beta. Researchers reported in a later analysis that a missense DCLRE1C variant was tied to TCR beta V- and J-gene trimming.

The PCR made use of 60 Vbeta and 13 Jbeta primers. Sequencing used immunoSEQ multiplex PCR; TCRdb keeps in-frame clones, though not all of them. The sample lists 100,000 or so clones, around 82% occurring once. The sequenced sample was PBMCs. The receptor was isolated from a woman in her fifties or sixties in good health and CMV-seropositive.

Here the CDR3 reads CASSADGTFNQPQHF. CDR3 DNA sequence: TGTGCCAGCAGCGCCGACGGGACTTTTAATCAGCCCCAGCATTTT. This chain links TRBV5-8 with TRBJ1-5; D is perhaps TRBD1 (5 bases). V lost 4 bases, J lost 4 bases, and 15 bases lay in between. The CDR3 has 15 residues. Germline assignment: CDR1 SGHTS and CDR2 YDEGEE. Based on the CDR3 plus reference TRBV5-8 and TRBJ1-5, the full variable domain is EAGVTQSPTHLIKTRGQQATLRCSPISGHTSVYWYQQALGLGLQFLLWYDEGEERNRGNFPPRFSGRQFPNYSSELNVNALELEDSALYLCASSADGTFNQPQHFGDGTRLSIL.